The 8 T cell receptor beta chains given below trace back to one sample, sequenced in a study of neurological immune-mediated disorders. Using its own MiXCR run on the 5' RACE reads, TCRdb lists one record per CDR3 protein. The sample shows some 49,000 distinct CDR3 sequences, more than 8.5% of them seen only once. Time point: longitudinal time-point 1 (baseline). Specimen: PBMCs. The receptors derive from a woman in her 40s in good health.

Ten or more counts support this clonotype. V is TRBV29-1 and J is TRBJ2-7; 8 bases are shared with TRBD2. The trim removed 6 bases at V and 7 bases at J, leaving 14 bases unmatched. The CDR3 runs to 14 residues. CDR1 and CDR2 from the germline V gene are SQVTM and ANQGSEA. For the CDR3, the DNA is TGCAGCGTGGCCGGGACTAGGGACTCGCGGGAGCAGTACTTC. This codes for CSVAGTRDSREQYF.

This clonotype appeared many times. The genes are TRBV7-2 and TRBJ1-5; no firm D call. Germline V gene data show CDR1 as SGHTA and CDR2 as FQGNSA. Trimming removed 6 bases at V and 2 bases at J, with 8 bases between. There are 13 residues in the CDR3. The CDR3 region has the DNA TGTGCCAGCAGTACTCGGGGCAATCAGCCCCAGCATTTT. Protein product: CASSTRGNQPQHF. The full variable domain, with the rest looked up from reference TRBV7-2 and TRBJ1-5, is GAGVSQSPSNKVTEKGKDVELRCDPISGHTALYWYRQSLGQGLEFLIYFQGNSAPDKSGLPSDRFSAERTGGSVSTLTIQRTQQEDSAVYLCASSTRGNQPQHFGDGTRLSIL.

This clonotype was seen at least ten times. Here the CDR3 reads CASSSEEGDTQYF. CDR3 DNA sequence: TGTGCCAGCAGCTCCGAGGAGGGAGATACGCAGTATTTT. The chain is built from TRBV7-8 and TRBJ2-3; a possible D gene is TRBD2 (6 bases). Trimming took 4 bases from V and 5 from J, leaving 10 bases between them. There are 13 residues in the CDR3. From germline, CDR1 is SGHVS and CDR2 FQNEAQ.

This clonotype was observed at least ten times. The rearrangement links TRBV10-3 to TRBJ1-1; possible D gene TRBD1, 5 bases. V gave up 5 bases and J gave up 1 base, with 11 bases separating them. The CDR3 is made up of 14 amino acids. Germline V lookup: CDR1 ENHRY, CDR2 SYGVKD. The CDR3 sequence: CAISQTVPNTEAFF. The CDR3 DNA reads as TGTGCCATCAGTCAGACAGTGCCGAACACTGAAGCTTTCTTT.

The sample holds one count of this clonotype. This rearrangement joins TRBV6-2 or TRBV6-3 to TRBJ1-5; D is undetermined. CDR3 length equals 13 residues. V was cut by 6 bases and J by 5 bases, with 11 bases left in between. The germline V gene encodes CDR1 MNHEY and CDR2 SVGEGT. The CDR3 sequence: CASSSAGYQPQHF. Here the CDR3 DNA reads TGTGCCAGCAGCTCCGCGGGATATCAGCCCCAGCATTTT.

This clonotype was observed at least ten times. V gene TRBV29-1 combines with J gene TRBJ2-7; D is uncertain. The CDR3 has 12 residues. From germline, CDR1 is SQVTM and CDR2 ANQGSEA. Trimming left V 6 bases short and J 3 bases short, with 12 bases between. CDR3 DNA: TGCAGCGTCCGAGGCCCCGGCTACGAGCAGTACTTC. This codes for CSVRGPGYEQYF.

This clonotype was counted many times. The chain joins TRBV24-1 to TRBJ1-2, with D unresolved. This CDR3 has 13 residues. Trimming cost V 2 bases and J 5 bases, with 8 bases left between them. CDR1 KGHDR and CDR2 SFDVKD come from the germline V gene. CDR3 loop: CATSDYTNYGYTF. The CDR3 DNA follows: TGTGCCACCAGTGATTACACAAATTATGGCTACACCTTC.

In this sample, this clonotype turned up many times. V and J are TRBV20-1 and TRBJ1-4; D ambiguous. Germline-derived CDR1 and CDR2 are DFQATT and SNEGSKA (reference sequence). CDR3 length: 14 amino acids. Trimming removed 3 bases from V and 1 base from J, with 9 bases in between. The CDR3 region is CSARKGRTNEKLFF. CDR3 nucleotides: TGCAGTGCTAGGAAGGGTAGAACTAATGAAAAACTGTTTTTT.